This T cell receptor beta chain stems from a study of blood T cell repertoires in COVID-19. The table lists this clone with a count of one. Germline V gives CDR1 SGHRS, CDR2 YFSETQ. The CDR3 sequence is 15 residues long. Germline trimming cut 0 bases from V and 6 bases from J; bases unmatched to any gene: 3. TCRdb's copy holds only in-frame clones and misses some; the assay was immunoSEQ multiplex PCR. The top ten hold 1.5% to 2% of the sample, which has about 100,000 clones, 75% to 90% seen once. The material sequenced was peripheral blood. This chain joins TRBV5-1 and TRBJ2-7, with TRBD2 matching over 13 bases. This TCR derives from an elderly man with acute or convalescent COVID-19. The CDR3: CASSLEGLAGLEQYF. CDR3 nucleotides: TGCGCCAGCAGCTTGGAGGGACTAGCGGGACTCGAGCAGTACTTC.